This TCR beta chain is drawn from a study of cytomegalovirus exposure and HLA in healthy donors. In the study overall: Out of fewer than 400 genotyped donors, roughly 80% belonged to the Caucasian-associated ancestry cluster.

60 Vbeta and 13 Jbeta primers were used in PCR. Profiling relied on immunoSEQ multiplex PCR, and the TCRdb table lists in-frame clones only, not all of them. This sample's clone table lists about 59,000 clones. Trimming removed 7 bases from V and 6 bases from J, with 10 bases in between. CDR1 is SGDLS, CDR2 YYNGEE, per germline. The CDR3 totals 12 residues. The specimen was PBMCs. This receptor was obtained from a man younger than 40 in good health and CMV-seropositive. The chain joins TRBV9 to TRBJ1-4; D call uncertain. CDR3 nucleotides: TGTGCCAGCTCTCGGGGAGATGAAAAACTGTTTTTT. It translates to CASSRGDEKLFF.